Below are 10 T cell receptor beta chains sequenced from a single sample in a study of blood T cell repertoires in COVID-19. The assay was immunoSEQ multiplex PCR, and TCRdb's table has in-frame clones only and misses some. The table records around 120,000 clones, roughly 80% of them present only once. Sequences were obtained from peripheral blood. Source of these receptors: a man aged 25-45 years with acute or convalescent COVID-19.

The chain uses TRBV3-1 (or the pseudogene TRBV3-2) and TRBJ1-1; D is unresolved. The CDR3 contains 15 residues. Germline V gene data show CDR1 as LGHDT and CDR2 as YNNKEL (reference sequence). Trimming removed 4 bases from V and 0 bases from J, with 12 bases in between. CDR3 sequence: CASSPGNKVNTEAFF. For the CDR3, the DNA is TGTGCCAGCAGCCCAGGCAACAAGGTGAACACTGAAGCTTTCTTT.

The V and J genes are TRBV11-2 and TRBJ2-3; TRBD2 agrees at 16 bases. V lost 5 bases, J lost 4 bases, and 6 bases stayed unmatched. Germline lookup yields CDR1 SGHAT and CDR2 FQNNGV. This CDR3 has 17 residues. CDR3 residues: CASSPGTSGRVADTQYF. The CDR3 nucleotides read TGTGCCAGCAGCCCCGGGACTAGCGGGAGGGTCGCAGATACGCAGTATTTT.

This clone was observed a handful of times. This rearrangement joins TRBV5-5 to TRBJ1-5; tentatively, D is TRBD1 (6 bases). Trimming shortened V by 4 bases and J by 4 bases, and 9 bases separated the two germline ends. The CDR3 consists of 13 residues. CDR1 is SGHKS, CDR2 YYEKEE, per germline (reference sequence). The CDR3 reads CASSMDRNQPQHF. The DNA for the CDR3 is TGTGCCAGCAGCATGGACAGAAATCAGCCCCAGCATTTT.

The genes are TRBV10-3 and TRBJ2-5; TRBD2 is a possible D gene (6 bases). Looked up from germline, CDR1 is ENHRY and CDR2 is SYGVKD. This CDR3 has 14 residues. V was clipped by 3 bases and J by 2 bases, with 10 bases between them. Here the CDR3 DNA reads TGTGCCATCAGTGAAGGACGGGGGCAAGAGACCCAGTACTTC. This encodes CAISEGRGQETQYF.

V and J are TRBV4-1 and TRBJ2-3, with TRBD2 matching 8 bases. V lost 2 bases, J lost 0 bases, and 4 bases stayed unmatched. Germline CDR1 reads MGHRA; CDR2 reads YSYEKL. The CDR3 length is 16 residues. The CDR3 is CASSQLSSGSTDTQYF. Here the CDR3 DNA reads TGCGCCAGCAGCCAACTTTCTAGCGGGAGCACAGATACGCAGTATTTT.

The chain is built from TRBV7-2 and TRBJ2-1; D is undetermined. V was pared by 2 bases and J by 8 bases, with 16 bases between. The CDR3 runs to 15 residues. Per germline, CDR1 SGHTA and CDR2 FQGNSA. The CDR3 nucleotides read TGTGCCAGCAGCTTAAGTTTGGCCACGCGGCATGAGCAGTTCTTC. Translated, it gives CASSLSLATRHEQFF.

The CDR3 nucleotides read TGTGCCAGCAGCGCCCTAAATCAGCCCCAGCATTTT. It specifies CASSALNQPQHF. The chain carries TRBV5-6 and TRBJ1-5; D remains ambiguous. V was shortened by 4 bases and J by 4 bases, with 6 bases between the two germline ends. This CDR3 has 12 amino acids. The germline V gene encodes CDR1 SGHDT and CDR2 YYEEEE.

The table lists this clone with a count of one. This chain connects TRBV5-5 to TRBJ2-5, with D perhaps TRBD1 (7 bases). V was shortened by 0 bases and J by 1 base, with 13 bases between the two germline ends. Germline loops: CDR1 SGHKS, CDR2 YYEKEE (reference sequence). The CDR3 spans 16 residues. DNA of the CDR3: TGTGCCAGCAGCTTGGGGCAGGGGGGTTTCCAAGAGACCCAGTACTTC. This encodes CASSLGQGGFQETQYF.

The rearrangement joins TRBV5-1 to TRBJ2-3; no firm D call. CDR1 is SGHRS, CDR2 YFSETQ, per germline. The CDR3 covers 13 residues. The V end was cut by 0 bases, the J end by 3 bases, with 5 bases between. CDR3 DNA: TGCGCCAGCAGCTTGGCCGCGACAGATACGCAGTATTTT. Protein: CASSLAATDTQYF.

The rearrangement links TRBV6-6 to TRBJ1-5, with 7 nucleotides matching TRBD1. The CDR3 is 15 residues long. J lost 3 bases, V lost 5 bases, and 7 bases had no gene match. CDR1 and CDR2 from the germline V gene are MNHNY and SVGAGI (reference sequence). The CDR3: CASSKRTGSNQPQHF. CDR3 DNA: TGTGCCAGCAGTAAACGGACAGGATCCAATCAGCCCCAGCATTTT.